What follows are 29 T cell receptor beta chains derived from one specimen sequenced in a study of blood T cell repertoires in COVID-19 (dated by TCRdb to 2018 to 2021). Receptor libraries were prepared by the immunoSEQ multiplex PCR assay. The table was pulled from immuneACCESS by TCRdb, which kept in-frame rearrangements only. Such tables lose some clones; where checked, under half of the loss comes from unresolved V genes, and the rest has no known cause. The sample table records 260,000 or so clones; 75% to 90% of these occur just once. Approximately 9% of the sample goes to the ten largest clones. Source material: peripheral blood. Receptors originate from a human donor in a cohort sampled during active COVID-19.

The rearrangement links TRBV6-4 to TRBJ2-3; TRBD2 agrees at 9 bases. The germline V gene has CDR1 MRHNA and CDR2 SNTAGT. The CDR3 spans 15 residues. V lost 2 bases, J lost 2 bases, and 2 bases stayed unmatched. The CDR3 reads CASSDGGGVTDTQYF. Written as DNA, the CDR3 is TGTGCCAGCAGTGACGGCGGGGGGGTCACAGATACGCAGTATTTT.

In this sample, this clone turned up a few times. The gene calls are TRBV6-5 and TRBJ1-2; TRBD1 matches 9 bases. The germline CDR1 and CDR2 sequences are MNHEY and SVGAGI. This CDR3 is built from 15 residues. The V and J ends lost 11 bases and 3 bases, in that order; junction bases with no gene match: 13. The CDR3 region is CAAKSTGGVDYGYTF. The CDR3 region has the DNA TGTGCCGCAAAATCGACAGGGGGAGTGGACTATGGCTACACCTTC.

Notes on this clone: This same CDR3 is encoded by further DNA sequences in the sample. The V gene is TRBV5-1, the J gene TRBJ2-7, with 9 bases fitting TRBD2. With 2 bases clipped from V and 0 bases from J, the junction kept 0 bases outside the gene matches. The CDR3 runs to 14 residues. Germline V gene lookup returns CDR1 SGHRS and CDR2 YFSETQ. The CDR3 loop is CASSFSGSSYEQYF. The CDR3 nucleotides are TGCGCCAGCAGCTTTAGCGGGAGCTCCTACGAGCAGTACTTC.

The chain joins TRBV2 to TRBJ2-1, with D possibly TRBD2 on 6 matching bases. This CDR3 is 15 amino acids long. Trimming shortened V by 6 bases and J by 2 bases, and 14 bases separated the two germline ends. Germline V lookup: CDR1 SNHLY, CDR2 FYNNEI. The CDR3 sequence is CASSHSGATYNEQFF. The CDR3 DNA follows: TGTGCCAGCAGCCATAGCGGTGCTACCTACAATGAGCAGTTCTTC.

V and J are TRBV19 and TRBJ2-6; possibly TRBD2 for D (5 bases). The CDR3 loop spans 15 amino acids. Trimming removed 4 bases from V and 1 base from J, with 8 bases in between. Germline V gene data show CDR1 as LNHDA and CDR2 as SQIVND (reference sequence). DNA of the CDR3: TGTGCCAGTAGTAGAGGGTGGTCTGGGGCCAACGTCCTGACTTTC. It encodes CASSRGWSGANVLTF.

This sequence joins TRBV24-1 and TRBJ1-3; unclear D gene. CDR3 length equals 13 residues. V lost 7 bases and J lost 0, with 6 bases in between. The germline V gene has CDR1 KGHDR and CDR2 SFDVKD. The CDR3 reads CATREPSGNTIYF. Written as DNA, the CDR3 is TGTGCCACCAGGGAGCCCTCTGGAAACACCATATATTTT.

In its sample, this clone was seen once. This chain links TRBV29-1 with TRBJ2-7, with D tentatively TRBD2 (5 bases). Germline assignment: CDR1 SQVTM and CDR2 ANQGSEA. V lost 6 bases to trimming and J lost 3 bases, with 12 bases between them. The CDR3 loop spans 12 amino acids. The CDR3 DNA sequence: TGCAGCGTCGCCGGGAACAACTACGAGCAGTACTTC. It specifies CSVAGNNYEQYF.

The gene calls are TRBV15 and TRBJ2-1, with 10 bases lining up with TRBD2. V was clipped by 1 base and J by 8 bases; unmatched bases: 14. The germline CDR1 and CDR2 sequences are LNHNV and YYDKDF (reference sequence). There are 18 residues in the CDR3. The CDR3 DNA reads TGTGCCACCAGCAGAGTCCCTGGTCTAGCGGGAGCAGGGGATGAGCAGTTCTTC. Amino acids: CATSRVPGLAGAGDEQFF.

As for this clone: A read error may produce the germline difference seen at one junction end. The gene calls are TRBV5-8 and TRBJ2-1; TRBD2 aligns across 11 bases. CDR1 and CDR2 (germline): SGHTS, YDEGEE. This CDR3 is 16 amino acids long. CDR3 sequence reads: CASTLTSGNIGNEQFF. DNA of the CDR3: TGTGCCAGCACCTTGACTAGCGGGAACATCGGCAATGAGCAGTTCTTC.

The V call is TRBV10-2, the J call TRBJ2-4, with D possibly being TRBD1 (6 bases). Trimming cost V 5 bases and J 9 bases, with 11 bases left between them. There are 12 residues in the CDR3. Looked up from germline, CDR1 is WSHSY and CDR2 is SAAADI. CDR3 loop: CASSLGAVIQYF. In DNA form, the CDR3 reads TGCGCCAGCAGTCTGGGGGCGGTCATTCAGTACTTC.

The chain employs TRBV2 and TRBJ2-1; a weak D match, TRBD1 (7 bases). The CDR3 loop spans 16 amino acids. Germline-derived CDR1 and CDR2 are SNHLY and FYNNEI. The V gene lost 4 bases and the J gene lost 2 bases, with 15 bases spanning the gap. CDR3 region: CASSAQGGGAYNEQFF. Written as DNA, the CDR3 is TGTGCCAGCAGTGCACAAGGAGGGGGCGCCTACAATGAGCAGTTCTTC.

The sample holds one count of this clone. The rearrangement joins TRBV27 to TRBJ2-1, with a tentative D call TRBD2 (7 bases). The germline V and J ends were trimmed by 8 bases and 5 bases, with 22 bases remaining between them. CDR1 MNHEY and CDR2 SMNVEV come from the germline V gene (reference sequence). This CDR3 spans 16 amino acids. The CDR3 loop reads CASGPMRGGLDNEQFF. CDR3 coding DNA: TGTGCCAGCGGGCCTATGAGGGGGGGCCTCGACAATGAGCAGTTCTTC.

V gene TRBV19 combines with J gene TRBJ2-2; D may be TRBD2 (5 bases). CDR3 length: 14 amino acids. From germline, CDR1 is LNHDA and CDR2 SQIVND (reference sequence). The V end was cut by 3 bases, the J end by 6 bases, with 11 bases between. CDR3 in amino acids: CASSMQSGSGELFF. The CDR3 nucleotides are TGTGCCAGTAGTATGCAGTCGGGGTCCGGGGAGCTGTTTTTT.

The J gene is TRBJ1-3, the V gene TRBV4-2, with D perhaps TRBD1 (5 bases). Germline CDR1 is LGHNA and CDR2 is YNFKEQ. Trimming left V 0 bases short and J 13 bases short, with 19 bases between. This CDR3 region has 15 residues. The CDR3 DNA sequence: TGTGCCAGCAGCCAAGAGGGGCAGGGAAGCACGCGTATATATTTT. This gives the protein CASSQEGQGSTRIYF.

This chain joins TRBV6-5 and TRBJ2-7, with D possibly being TRBD2 (5 bases). Germline lookup yields CDR1 MNHEY and CDR2 SVGAGI. V lost 0 bases and J 0 bases, leaving 6 bases between the germline ends. The CDR3 covers 14 residues. CDR3 DNA: TGTGCCAGCAGTTACTCAGGGAGCTCCTACGAGCAGTACTTC. Protein sequence: CASSYSGSSYEQYF.

The gene calls are TRBV29-1 and TRBJ2-7, with D maybe TRBD2 (5 bases). The germline V gene encodes CDR1 SQVTM and CDR2 ANQGSEA. Trimming shortened V by 6 bases and J by 7 bases, and 25 bases separated the two germline ends. The CDR3 length is 15 residues. The CDR3 spells CSVSEGPGPRGEQYF. CDR3 coding DNA: TGCAGCGTCTCCGAAGGGCCAGGCCCTAGAGGGGAGCAGTACTTC.

This clone was detected only once. The J gene is TRBJ2-1, the V gene TRBV7-3, with TRBD2 matching over 8 bases. The junction had 10 bases not matched to a gene; V was cut back by 5 bases and J by 4 bases. Germline-derived CDR1 and CDR2 are SGHTA and FQGTGA. This CDR3 spans 16 amino acids. CDR3 loop: CASSPYLAGSYNEQFF. The CDR3 bases are TGTGCCAGCAGCCCGTACCTAGCGGGTTCATACAATGAGCAGTTCTTC.

In this sample, this clone turned up many times. The chain employs TRBV2 and TRBJ2-2; D possibly corresponds to TRBD1 (6 bases). V gave up 2 bases and J gave up 5 bases, with 9 bases separating them. Germline CDR1 reads SNHLY; CDR2 reads FYNNEI. This CDR3 spans 14 amino acids. The chain's CDR3 is CASSEQGPTGELFF. CDR3 sequence (DNA): TGTGCCAGCAGTGAACAGGGGCCAACCGGGGAGCTGTTTTTT.

On this clone itself: The same CDR3 also results from other DNA sequences found in this sample. The CDR3 protein is CSVTTGFNNQPQHF. The CDR3 DNA sequence: TGCAGCGTTACCACAGGGTTCAACAATCAGCCCCAGCATTTT. The rearrangement links TRBV29-1 to TRBJ1-5, with D perhaps matching TRBD1 (6 bases). CDR3 length: 14 amino acids. Per the germline V gene, CDR1 is SQVTM and CDR2 is ANQGSEA. Trimming left V 5 bases short and J 3 bases short, with 14 bases between.

The sample holds a few counts of this clone. The rearrangement links TRBV11-2 to TRBJ1-2; D might be TRBD1 (6 bases). The V end lost 1 base, the J end lost 6 bases, and 18 bases lay between the germline ends. The germline gives CDR1 SGHAT, CDR2 FQNNGV. The CDR3 covers 16 residues. The CDR3 reads CASSLAETPRGNGYTF. CDR3 in DNA: TGTGCCAGCAGCTTAGCAGAGACCCCTAGGGGGAATGGCTACACCTTC.

This clone was observed at least ten times. The chain joins TRBV5-1 to TRBJ2-5; maybe TRBD1 (5 bases). The CDR3 has 13 amino acids. V was cut by 6 bases and J by 8 bases, with 17 bases left in between. Per germline, CDR1 SGHRS and CDR2 YFSETQ. In DNA form, the CDR3 reads TGCGCCAGCACCAAGGGGATGGAGATAACCCAGTACTTC. Encoded protein: CASTKGMEITQYF.

V and J are TRBV14 and TRBJ2-5; TRBD2 agrees at 10 bases. V was clipped by 4 bases and J by 0 bases; unmatched bases: 5. In germline, CDR1 is SGHDN, CDR2 FVKESK. The CDR3 totals 16 residues. For the CDR3, the DNA is TGTGCCAGCAGCCGCGGGACTAGCGAGTACCAAGAGACCCAGTACTTC. This codes for CASSRGTSEYQETQYF. Looking up the rest from reference TRBV14 and TRBJ2-5 gives the full variable domain: EAGVTQFPSHSVIEKGQTVTLRCDPISGHDNLYWYRRVMGKEIKFLLHFVKESKQDESGMPNNRFLAERTGGTYSTLKVQPAELEDSGVYFCASSRGTSEYQETQYFGPGTRLLVL.

CDR3 residues: CASSARGGGANVLTF. The CDR3 bases are TGTGCCAGCAGTGCGAGGGGAGGTGGGGCCAACGTCCTGACTTTC. The J gene is TRBJ2-6, the V gene TRBV6-2 or TRBV6-3; D might be TRBD2 (6 bases). Per germline, CDR1 MNHEY and CDR2 SVGEGT. The CDR3 contains 15 residues. Trimming shortened V by 5 bases and J by 3 bases, and 11 bases separated the two germline ends.

The table lists this clone with a few counts. The rearrangement joins TRBV30 to TRBJ1-1, with D maybe TRBD1 (6 bases). The germline CDR1 and CDR2 sequences are GTSNPN and SVGIG (reference sequence). The CDR3 is 14 amino acids. Trimming cost V 3 bases and J 11 bases, with 22 bases left between them. CDR3 sequence (DNA): TGTGCCTGGAGGGGTACCGCAGGGGTCCCCTTCGCTTTCTTT. Protein product: CAWRGTAGVPFAFF. Variable domain in full (rest from reference TRBV30 and TRBJ1-1): SQTIHQWPATLVQPVGSPLSLECTVEGTSNPNLYWYRQAAGRGLQLLFYSVGIGQISSEVPQNLSASRPQDRQFILSSKKLLLSDSGFYLCAWRGTAGVPFAFFGQGTRLTVV.

DNA of the CDR3: TGTGCCAGCAGAGAAAGACTAGCGGTGGGGACGCAGTATTTT. Residues: CASRERLAVGTQYF. The V gene is TRBV2, the J gene TRBJ2-3; TRBD2 agrees at 9 bases. J lost 9 bases, V lost 6 bases, and 10 bases had no gene match. Germline V gene data show CDR1 as SNHLY and CDR2 as FYNNEI. This CDR3 has 14 amino acids. Combining the CDR3 with reference TRBV2 and TRBJ2-3 gives the whole variable domain EPEVTQTPSHQVTQMGQEVILRCVPISNHLYFYWYRQILGQKVEFLVSFYNNEISEKSEIFDDQFSVERPDGSNFTLKIRSTKLEDSAMYFCASRERLAVGTQYFGPGTRLTVL.

The chain links TRBV6-5 to TRBJ1-5; no reliable D call. Germline CDR1 reads MNHEY; CDR2 reads SVGAGI. The CDR3 has 13 amino acids. Trimming stripped 7 bases from V and 0 bases from J, with 7 bases between. CDR3 residues: CASNEDSNQPQHF. CDR3 DNA sequence: TGTGCCAGCAACGAGGATAGCAATCAGCCCCAGCATTTT.

The V and J genes are TRBV10-1 and TRBJ2-2, with D uncertain. V lost 6 bases and J 0 bases, leaving 8 bases between the germline ends. This CDR3 contains 14 residues. The germline V gene encodes CDR1 WNHNN and CDR2 SYGVQD (reference sequence). The CDR3 coding sequence is TGCGCCAGCAGATCCAGGACGAACACCGGGGAGCTGTTTTTT. Translating it yields CASRSRTNTGELFF.

V usage is TRBV24-1 and J usage is TRBJ2-1; 13 bases fit TRBD2. The CDR3 contains 19 residues. The junction had 15 bases not matched to a gene; V was cut back by 4 bases and J by 7 bases. Germline V gene data show CDR1 as KGHDR and CDR2 as SFDVKD. The CDR3 nucleotides read TGTGCCACCAGTGACGGACTGACTAGCGGGGGGCCGAGGGGTAATGAGCAGTTCTTC. Protein sequence: CATSDGLTSGGPRGNEQFF.

The chain uses TRBV6-5 and TRBJ2-2; TRBD1 agrees at 7 bases. Germline V gene data show CDR1 as MNHEY and CDR2 as SVGAGI. V lost 2 bases to trimming and J lost 7 bases; unmatched junction nucleotides: 4. The CDR3 contains 14 residues. For the CDR3, the DNA is TGTGCCAGCAGTTACGTACAGGGGCACGGGGAGCTGTTTTTT. Its translation: CASSYVQGHGELFF.